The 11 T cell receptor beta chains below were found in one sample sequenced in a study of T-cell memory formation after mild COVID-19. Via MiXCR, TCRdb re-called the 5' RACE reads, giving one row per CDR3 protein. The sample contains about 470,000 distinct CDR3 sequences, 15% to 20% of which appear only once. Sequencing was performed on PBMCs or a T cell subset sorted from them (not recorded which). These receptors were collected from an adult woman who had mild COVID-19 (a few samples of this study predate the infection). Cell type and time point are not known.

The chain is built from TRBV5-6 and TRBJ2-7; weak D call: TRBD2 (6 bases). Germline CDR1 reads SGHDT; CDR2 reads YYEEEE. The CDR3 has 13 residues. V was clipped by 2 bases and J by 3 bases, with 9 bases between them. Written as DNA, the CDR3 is TGTGCCAGCAGCTTTTATAGCGGCTACGAGCAGTACGTC. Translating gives CASSFYSGYEQYV.

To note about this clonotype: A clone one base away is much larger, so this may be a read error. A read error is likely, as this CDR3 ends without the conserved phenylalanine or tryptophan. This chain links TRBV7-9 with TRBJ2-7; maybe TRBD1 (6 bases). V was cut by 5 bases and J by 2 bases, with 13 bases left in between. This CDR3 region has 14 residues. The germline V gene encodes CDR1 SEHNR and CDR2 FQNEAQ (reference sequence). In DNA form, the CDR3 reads TGTGCCAGCAGCAATCGGCCAGGGGCCTACGAGCAGTACCTC. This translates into CASSNRPGAYEQYL.

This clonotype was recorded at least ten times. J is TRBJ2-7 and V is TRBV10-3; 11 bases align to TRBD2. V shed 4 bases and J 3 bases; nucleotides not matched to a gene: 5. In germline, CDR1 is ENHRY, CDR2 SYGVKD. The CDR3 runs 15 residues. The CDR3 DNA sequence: TGTGCCATCAGTGGTACTAGCGGGAGCAACTACGAGCAGTACTTC. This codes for CAISGTSGSNYEQYF.

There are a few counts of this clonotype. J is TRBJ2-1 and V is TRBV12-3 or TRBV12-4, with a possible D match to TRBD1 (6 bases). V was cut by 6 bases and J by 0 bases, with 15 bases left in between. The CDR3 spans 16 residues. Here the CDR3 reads CASSHGQLSSYNEQFF. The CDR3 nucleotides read TGTGCCAGCAGCCATGGACAGCTCAGCTCCTACAATGAGCAGTTCTTC.

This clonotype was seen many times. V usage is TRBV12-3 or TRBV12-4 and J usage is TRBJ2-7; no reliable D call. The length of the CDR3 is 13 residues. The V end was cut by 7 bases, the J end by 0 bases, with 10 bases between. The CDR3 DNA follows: TGTGCCAGCACCCCGGCCAGCTCCTACGAGCAGTACTTC. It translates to CASTPASSYEQYF.

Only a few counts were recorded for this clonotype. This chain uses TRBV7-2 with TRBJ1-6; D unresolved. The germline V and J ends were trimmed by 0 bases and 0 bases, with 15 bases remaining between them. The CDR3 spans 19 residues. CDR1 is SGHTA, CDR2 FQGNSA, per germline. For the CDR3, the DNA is TGTGCCAGCAGCTTAGCGGCGCGCGGTCTTAGCTCCTATAATTCACCCCTCCACTTT. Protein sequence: CASSLAARGLSSYNSPLHF.

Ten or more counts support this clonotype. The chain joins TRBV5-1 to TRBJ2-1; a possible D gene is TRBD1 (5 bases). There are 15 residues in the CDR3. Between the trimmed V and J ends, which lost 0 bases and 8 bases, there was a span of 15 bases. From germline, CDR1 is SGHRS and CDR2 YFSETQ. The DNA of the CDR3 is TGCGCCAGCAGCTTGGGTGGCAGGGTATCCGATGAGCAGTTCTTC. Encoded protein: CASSLGGRVSDEQFF.

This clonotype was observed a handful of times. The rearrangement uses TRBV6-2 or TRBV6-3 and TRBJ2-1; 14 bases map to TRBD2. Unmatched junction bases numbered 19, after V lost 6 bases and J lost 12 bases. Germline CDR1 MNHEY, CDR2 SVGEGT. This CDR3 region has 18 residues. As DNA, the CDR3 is TGTGCCAGCAGCTATCCTGAAATGACTAGCGGGAGGGCTGGTCGGCAGTTCTTC. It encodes CASSYPEMTSGRAGRQFF.

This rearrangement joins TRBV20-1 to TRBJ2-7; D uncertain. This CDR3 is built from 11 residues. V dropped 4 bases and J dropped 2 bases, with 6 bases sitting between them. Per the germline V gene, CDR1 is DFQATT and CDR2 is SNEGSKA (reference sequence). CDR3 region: CSATPAYEQYF. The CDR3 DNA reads TGCAGTGCTACCCCGGCCTACGAGCAGTACTTC.

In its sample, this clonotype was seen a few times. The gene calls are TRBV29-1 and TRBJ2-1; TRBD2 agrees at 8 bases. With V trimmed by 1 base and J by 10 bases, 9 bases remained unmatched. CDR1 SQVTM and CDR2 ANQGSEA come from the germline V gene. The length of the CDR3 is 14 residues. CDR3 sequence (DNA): TGCAGCGTTGAAGGGGGACTAGATTATATCGAGCAGTTCTTC. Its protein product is CSVEGGLDYIEQFF.

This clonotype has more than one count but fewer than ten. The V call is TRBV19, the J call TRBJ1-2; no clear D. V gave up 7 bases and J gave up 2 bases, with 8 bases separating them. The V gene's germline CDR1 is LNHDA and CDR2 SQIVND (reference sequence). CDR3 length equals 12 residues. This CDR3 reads CASMRQNYGYTF. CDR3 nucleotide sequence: TGTGCCAGTATGCGGCAAAACTATGGCTACACCTTC.